These T cell receptor beta chains were read from a single sample in a study of T cell changes during pregnancy in multiple sclerosis. Using immunoSEQ multiplex PCR, the repertoire was profiled, and TCRdb retains in-frame clones only, with some absent. The sample has tens of thousands of clones, 80% to 95% seen once. The sample consisted of CD4+ T cells from peripheral blood mononuclear cells, taken in the third trimester of pregnancy. These receptors originate from a female donor in good health, enrolled as a control in a pregnancy study. Both conserved end residues are part of each CDR3. The D gene is left open where the match is weak. Not every row has a clone size; where given, it reads once, few, many or a size class.

TRBJ1-3,-,-,TRBV28,CASSPASRGDGNTIYF,TGTGCCAGCAGTCCCGCCTCCAGGGGTGATGGAAACACCATATATTTT
TRBJ2-1,-,-,TRBV6-1,CASQGWVDEQFF,TGTGCCTCACAGGGATGGGTCGATGAGCAGTTCTTC
TRBJ1-6,TRBD1,few,TRBV6-5,CASSYMDRGPSPLHF,TGTGCCAGCAGTTACATGGACAGGGGGCCCTCACCCCTCCACTTT
TRBJ2-5,TRBD2,once,TRBV5-1,CASSLASASGGPETQYF,TGCGCCAGCAGCTTGGCCTCGGCTAGCGGGGGGCCAGAGACCCAGTACTTC
TRBJ1-6,-,few,TRBV19,CASSPGRGNSPLHF,TGTGCCAGTAGTCCGGGCCGGGGAAATTCACCCCTCCACTTT
TRBJ1-5,-,-,TRBV6-1,CASSGAVMNQPQHF,TGTGCCAGCAGTGGGGCAGTCATGAATCAGCCCCAGCATTTT
TRBJ1-3,-,-,TRBV27,CASRSSGSASVGNTIYF,TGTGCCAGCAGATCGTCGGGGTCCGCCAGCGTTGGAAACACCATATATTTT
TRBJ1-4,TRBD1,-,TRBV4-3,CASSKDRGNEKLFF,TGCGCCAGCAGCAAGGACAGGGGGAATGAAAAACTGTTTTTT
TRBJ2-3,TRBD1,-,TRBV7-2,CASSLTRDRGSDTQYF,TGTGCCAGCAGCTTAACGCGAGACAGGGGGTCAGATACGCAGTATTTT
TRBJ2-7,TRBD1,-,TRBV30,CAWSAPDRGGEQYF,TGTGCCTGGAGTGCCCCGGACAGGGGCGGTGAGCAGTACTTC
TRBJ2-2,TRBD2,-,TRBV5-1,CASSPQRGHTGELFF,TGCGCCAGCAGCCCCCAGCGGGGGCACACCGGGGAGCTGTTTTTT
TRBJ1-5,TRBD1,few,TRBV6-1,CASSEQGLGSNQPQHF,TGTGCCAGCAGCGAACAGGGGCTAGGTAGCAATCAGCCCCAGCATTTT
TRBJ1-6,-,-,TRBV28,CATSRTATSPLSNSPLHF,TGTGCCACCTCCAGGACAGCCACGAGTCCTCTTTCTAATTCACCCCTCCACTTT
TRBJ2-2,-,once,TRBV4-3,CASSQGQGWTGELFF,TGCGCCAGCAGCCAAGGGCAGGGGTGGACCGGGGAGCTGTTTTTT
TRBJ2-1,-,-,TRBV11-1,CASSLAPGWNEQFF,TGTGCCAGCAGCTTAGCTCCGGGGTGGAATGAGCAGTTCTTC
TRBJ1-1,-,-,TRBV18,CASSPSQGGGTEAFF,TGTGCCAGCTCACCATCACAGGGTGGGGGCACTGAAGCTTTCTTT
TRBJ2-3,-,-,TRBV2,CASSETLRPGDTQYF,TGTGCCAGCAGTGAAACCCTTAGACCAGGCGATACGCAGTATTTT
TRBJ2-7,TRBD1,-,TRBV7-9,CASSSRQGISYEQYF,TGTGCCAGCAGCTCCCGACAGGGGATAAGCTACGAGCAGTACTTC
TRBJ1-5,-,-,TRBV28,CASWALNQPQHF,TGTGCCAGCTGGGCCCTTAATCAGCCCCAGCATTTT
TRBJ1-3,-,-,TRBV7-2,CASSLSGTGNTIYF,TGTGCCAGCAGTCTGTCAGGGACTGGAAACACCATATATTTT